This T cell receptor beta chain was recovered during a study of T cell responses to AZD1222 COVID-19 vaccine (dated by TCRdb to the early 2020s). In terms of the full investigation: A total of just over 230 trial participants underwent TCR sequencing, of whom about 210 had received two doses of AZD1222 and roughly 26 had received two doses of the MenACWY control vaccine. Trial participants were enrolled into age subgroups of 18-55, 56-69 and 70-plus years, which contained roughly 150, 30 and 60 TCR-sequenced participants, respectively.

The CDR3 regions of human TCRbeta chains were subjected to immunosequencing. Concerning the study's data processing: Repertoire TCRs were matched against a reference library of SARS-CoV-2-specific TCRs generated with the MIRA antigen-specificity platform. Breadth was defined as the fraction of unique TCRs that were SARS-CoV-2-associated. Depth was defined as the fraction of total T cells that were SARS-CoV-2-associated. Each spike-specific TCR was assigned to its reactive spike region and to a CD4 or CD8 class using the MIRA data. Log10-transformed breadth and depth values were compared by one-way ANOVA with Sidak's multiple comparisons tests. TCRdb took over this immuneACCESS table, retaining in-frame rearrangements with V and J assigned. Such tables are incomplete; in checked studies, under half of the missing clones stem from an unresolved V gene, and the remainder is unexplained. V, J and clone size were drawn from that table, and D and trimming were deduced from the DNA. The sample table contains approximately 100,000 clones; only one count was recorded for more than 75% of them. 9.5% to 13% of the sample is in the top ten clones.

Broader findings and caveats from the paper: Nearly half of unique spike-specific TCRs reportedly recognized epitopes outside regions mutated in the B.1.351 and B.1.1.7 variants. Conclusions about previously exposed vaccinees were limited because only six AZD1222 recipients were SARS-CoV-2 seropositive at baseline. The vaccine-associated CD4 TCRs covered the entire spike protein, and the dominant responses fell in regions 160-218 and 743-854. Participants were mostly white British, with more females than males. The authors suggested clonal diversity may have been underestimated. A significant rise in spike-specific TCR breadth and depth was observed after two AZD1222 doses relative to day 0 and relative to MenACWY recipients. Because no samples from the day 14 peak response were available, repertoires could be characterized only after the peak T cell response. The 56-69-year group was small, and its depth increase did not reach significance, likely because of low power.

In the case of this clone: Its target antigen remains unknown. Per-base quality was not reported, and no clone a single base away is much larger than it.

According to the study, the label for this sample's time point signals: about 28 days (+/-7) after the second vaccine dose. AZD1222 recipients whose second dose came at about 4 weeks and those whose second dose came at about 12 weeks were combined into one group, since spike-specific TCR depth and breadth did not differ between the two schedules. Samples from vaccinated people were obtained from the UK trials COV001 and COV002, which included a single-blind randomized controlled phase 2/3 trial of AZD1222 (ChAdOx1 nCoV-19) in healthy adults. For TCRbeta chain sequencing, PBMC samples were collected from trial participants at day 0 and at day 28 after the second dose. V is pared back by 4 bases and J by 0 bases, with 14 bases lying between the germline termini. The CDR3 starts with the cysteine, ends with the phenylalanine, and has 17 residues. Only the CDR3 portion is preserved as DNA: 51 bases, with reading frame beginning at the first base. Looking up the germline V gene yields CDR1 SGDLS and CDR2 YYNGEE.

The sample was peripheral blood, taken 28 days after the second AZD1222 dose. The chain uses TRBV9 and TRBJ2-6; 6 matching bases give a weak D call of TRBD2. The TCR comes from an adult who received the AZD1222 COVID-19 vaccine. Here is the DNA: TGTGCCAGCAGCTCAATTCTGGGGGGCTCTGGGGCCAACGTCCTGACTTTC. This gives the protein CASSSILGGSGANVLTF.